The clone carrying this T cell receptor beta chain was seen more than once but under ten times. Antigen: not known. Researchers built TCR beta libraries using quantitative 5'-RACE with molecular barcodes. In TCRdb, the 5' RACE reads were re-called with MiXCR into one record per CDR3 protein. The sample lists 220,000 or so distinct CDR3 sequences; around 19% were seen once. Trimming stripped 5 bases from V and 1 base from J, with 14 bases between. The CDR3 totals 16 residues. CDR1 is SSHAT, CDR2 FNYEAQ, per germline (reference sequence). This sample was included in a study of CD8 T cells in ankylosing spondylitis. Whole-study findings and limits: There was reportedly significant enrichment of clones that were disease-linked in matched ankylosing spondylitis synovial fluid. Clones linked to disease, bearing a CD8+ phenotype, were relatively rare in peripheral blood. One TCR beta motif, made up of under ten highly homologous variants, appeared characteristic of ankylosing spondylitis blood. Past studies reported some motif variants in reactive arthritis synovial fluid and blood.

What was sequenced was blood, either unsorted or a sorted T cell fraction (not recorded which). This TCR was recovered from a male donor with ankylosing spondylitis. This rearrangement joins TRBV7-7 to TRBJ2-2, with D possibly being TRBD1 (6 bases). The CDR3 loop reads CASSAGTRGNTGELFF. CDR3 sequence (DNA): TGTGCCAGCAGCGCTGGGACACGAGGGAACACCGGGGAGCTGTTTTTT.